The T cell receptor beta chain under discussion was sequenced for a study of T-cell reconstitution after alpha-beta-depleted transplantation in children. This clonotype was seen at least ten times. The CDR3 contains 14 residues. Trimming left V 1 base short and J 6 bases short, with 12 bases between. This sample's TCRbeta library carried unique molecular identifier barcodes. TCRdb ran MiXCR on the PCR reads and lists one entry per CDR3 protein. The sample lists roughly 500,000 distinct CDR3 sequences; approximately 29% were seen once. This specimen was PBMCs from the stem cell graft donor, taken from the stem cell graft. The chain recombines TRBV12-3 or TRBV12-4 with TRBJ1-1; D gene unclear. This TCR was sampled from a human donor who donated a stem cell graft to a child with aplastic anemia. DNA of the CDR3: TGTGCCAGCAGTTTAGACATAGGGAGGCCTGAAGCTTTCTTT. It codes for CASSLDIGRPEAFF.